The 3 T cell receptor beta chains given below trace back to one sample, sequenced in a study of shared clonotypes between healthy human individuals. Profiling relied on immunoSEQ multiplex PCR, and the TCRdb table lists in-frame clones only, not all of them. The repertoire holds some 2,000,000 clones, with 85% to 95% as singletons. The sequenced material came from naive CD4+ T cells sorted from blood. Documented subset: CD45RA+ positively selected. The receptors stem from a man younger than 35 in good health.

The CDR3 loop is CASSPGRGNTGELFF. CDR3 bases: TGTGCCAGCAGCCCCGGCAGGGGGAACACCGGGGAGCTGTTTTTT. The rearrangement joins TRBV2 to TRBJ2-2, with a possible D match to TRBD1 (6 bases). Between the trimmed V and J ends, which lost 6 bases and 1 base, there was a span of 12 bases. CDR1 and CDR2 (germline): SNHLY, FYNNEI. CDR3 length: 15 residues.

The genes are TRBV5-1 and TRBJ2-5, with D possibly being TRBD1 (6 bases). This CDR3 is 15 amino acids long. Per the germline V gene, CDR1 is SGHRS and CDR2 is YFSETQ. V lost 4 bases and J lost 2, with 15 bases in between. The CDR3 region is CASSTPTGPQETQYF. As DNA, the CDR3 is TGCGCCAGCAGCACCCCGACAGGCCCTCAAGAGACCCAGTACTTC.

The chain uses TRBV30 and TRBJ1-1; D is perhaps TRBD1 (5 bases). The ends were cut back, 2 bases at V and 5 bases at J, with 12 bases in the middle. The CDR3 is 13 residues long. Germline loops: CDR1 GTSNPN, CDR2 SVGIG (reference sequence). In DNA, the CDR3 is TGTGCCTGGAGTTTGGGGGTTAGAACTGAAGCTTTCTTT. Translated, it gives CAWSLGVRTEAFF.